This note documents a single T cell receptor beta chain sequence. This specimen belongs to a study of PD-L1 blockade in urothelial cancer. The CDR3 spans 13 residues. V shed 5 bases, J shed 7 bases, and the junction held 6 bases outside the gene matches. Germline V lookup: CDR1 LGHNA, CDR2 YNFKEQ. Profiling relied on immunoSEQ multiplex PCR, and the TCRdb table lists in-frame clones only, not all of them. The table has 25,000 to 30,000 clones, more than 75% seen once. The TCR comes from a man aged 50 or older with urothelial cancer. Sequences were derived from PBMCs, sampled around atezolizumab (anti-PD-L1) treatment. This sequence joins TRBV4-2 and TRBJ2-7; 9 positions agree with TRBD1. CDR3 loop: CASSLGTGYEQYF. CDR3 bases: TGTGCCAGCAGCTTAGGGACAGGGTATGAGCAGTACTTC.